One TCR beta chain is described in this entry. No antigen is known for it. Only in-frame clones appear in the TCRdb table, and some are missing; sequencing was by immunoSEQ multiplex PCR. The data contain tens of thousands of clones, 81% of them seen just once; the ten biggest clones take up about 6.4%. The sample comes from a study of OX40 agonist ivuxolimab in advanced cancers. Broader study findings: Individuals who were partial responders at 0.1-3.0 mg/kg had clonal expansion that ranked among the lowest.

This sequence was found in an adult with an advanced solid tumor such as melanoma, head and neck, liver or kidney cancer. The source was CD4+ or CD8+ T cells sorted from blood, collected in a trial of the OX40 agonist ivuxolimab.

CDR3 protein: CASSGVGLAGDEQYF. As DNA, the CDR3 is TGTGCCAGCAGCGGCGTGGGACTAGCGGGAGACGAGCAGTACTTC. The chain joins TRBV2 to TRBJ2-7; 14 positions agree with TRBD2. Per the germline V gene, CDR1 is SNHLY and CDR2 is FYNNEI. This CDR3 is 15 amino acids long. V dropped 6 bases and J dropped 5; count of bases not matched to a gene: 6.